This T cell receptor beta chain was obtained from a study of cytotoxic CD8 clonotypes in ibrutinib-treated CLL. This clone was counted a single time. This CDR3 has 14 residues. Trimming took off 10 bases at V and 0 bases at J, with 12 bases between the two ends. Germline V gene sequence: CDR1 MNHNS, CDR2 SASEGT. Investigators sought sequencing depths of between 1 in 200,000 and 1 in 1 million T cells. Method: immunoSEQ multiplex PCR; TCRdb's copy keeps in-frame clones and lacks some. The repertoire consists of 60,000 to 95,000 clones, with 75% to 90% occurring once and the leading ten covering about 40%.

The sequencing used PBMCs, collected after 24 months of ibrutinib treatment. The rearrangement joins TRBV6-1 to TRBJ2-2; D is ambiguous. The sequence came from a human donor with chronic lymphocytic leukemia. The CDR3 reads CAIPTRSNTGELFF. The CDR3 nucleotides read TGTGCCATCCCGACACGTTCGAACACCGGGGAGCTGTTTTTT.